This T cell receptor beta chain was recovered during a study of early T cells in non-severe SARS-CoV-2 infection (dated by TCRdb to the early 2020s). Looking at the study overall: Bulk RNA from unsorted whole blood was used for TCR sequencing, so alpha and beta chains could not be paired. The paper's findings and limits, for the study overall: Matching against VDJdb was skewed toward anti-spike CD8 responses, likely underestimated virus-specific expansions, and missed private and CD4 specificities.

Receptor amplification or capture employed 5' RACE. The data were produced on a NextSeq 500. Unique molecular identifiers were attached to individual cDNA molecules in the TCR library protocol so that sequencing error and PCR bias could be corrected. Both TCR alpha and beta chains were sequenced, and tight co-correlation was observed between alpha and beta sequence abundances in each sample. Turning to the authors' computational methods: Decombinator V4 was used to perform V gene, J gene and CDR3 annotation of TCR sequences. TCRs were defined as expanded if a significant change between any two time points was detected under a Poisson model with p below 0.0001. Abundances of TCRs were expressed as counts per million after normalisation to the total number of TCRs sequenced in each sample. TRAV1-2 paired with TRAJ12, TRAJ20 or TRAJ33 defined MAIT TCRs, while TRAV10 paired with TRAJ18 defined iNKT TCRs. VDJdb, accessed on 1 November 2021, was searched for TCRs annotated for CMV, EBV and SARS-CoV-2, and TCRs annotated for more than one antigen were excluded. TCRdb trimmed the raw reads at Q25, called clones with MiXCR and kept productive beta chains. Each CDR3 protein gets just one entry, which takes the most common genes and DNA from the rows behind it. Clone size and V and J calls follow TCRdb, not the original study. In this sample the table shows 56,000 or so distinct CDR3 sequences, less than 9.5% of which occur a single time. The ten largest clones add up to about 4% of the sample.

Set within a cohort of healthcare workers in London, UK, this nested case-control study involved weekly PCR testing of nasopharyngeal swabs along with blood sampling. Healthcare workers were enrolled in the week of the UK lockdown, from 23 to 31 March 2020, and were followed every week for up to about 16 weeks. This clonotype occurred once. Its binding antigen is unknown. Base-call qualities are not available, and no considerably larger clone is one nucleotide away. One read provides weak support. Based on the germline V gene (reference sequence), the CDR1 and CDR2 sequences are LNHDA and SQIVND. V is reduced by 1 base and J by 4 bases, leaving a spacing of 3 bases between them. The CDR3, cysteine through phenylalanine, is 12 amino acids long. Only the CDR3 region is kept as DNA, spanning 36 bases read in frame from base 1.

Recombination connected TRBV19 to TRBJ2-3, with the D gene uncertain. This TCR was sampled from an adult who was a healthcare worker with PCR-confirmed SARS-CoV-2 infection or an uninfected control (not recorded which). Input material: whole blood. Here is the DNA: TGTGCCAGTAGTATAGCGGCAGATACGCAGTATTTT. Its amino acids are CASSIAADTQYF.